Following are 30 T cell receptor beta chains from one sample sequenced in a study of control samples from healthy donors and cancer patients. The assay was immunoSEQ multiplex PCR, and TCRdb's table has in-frame clones only and misses some. In the table there are approximately 60,000 clones, around 93% of which are singletons. The sample consisted of PBMCs. The receptor source for this set is a man in his thirties or forties with colorectal cancer.

V usage is TRBV2 and J usage is TRBJ2-2; no reliable D call. V was cut by 1 base and J by 7 bases, with 7 bases left in between. The CDR3 consists of 13 residues. CDR1 SNHLY and CDR2 FYNNEI come from the germline V gene. The CDR3 DNA is TGTGCCAGCAGTGAAGTAGATGGCGGGGAGCTGTTTTTT. It yields the protein CASSEVDGGELFF.

As DNA, the CDR3 is TGTGCCAGCAGTGAGAGGAACACTGAAGCTTTCTTT. Its translation is CASSERNTEAFF. The chain recombines TRBV28 with TRBJ1-1; D call uncertain. The CDR3 has 12 amino acids. Deletions cut 5 bases from V and 1 base from J, with 5 bases between. The germline V gene encodes CDR1 MDHEN and CDR2 SYDVKM.

This chain links TRBV9 with TRBJ2-3, with D perhaps TRBD1 (6 bases). The CDR3 runs to 17 residues. CDR1 and CDR2 (germline): SGDLS, YYNGEE. V was cut by 3 bases and J by 1 base, with 18 bases left in between. DNA of the CDR3: TGTGCCAGCAGCGGGATCAGGGGCGGAGGCCGCACAGATACGCAGTATTTT. Protein: CASSGIRGGGRTDTQYF.

Remarks on this clone: The same CDR3 also results from other DNA sequences found in this sample. The chain combines TRBV9 with TRBJ1-5, with D uncertain. V lost 0 bases and J lost 3, with 4 bases in between. The CDR3 covers 13 residues. Germline CDR1 SGDLS, CDR2 YYNGEE. CDR3 nucleotide sequence: TGTGCCAGCAGCGTAGACATCAATCAGCCCCAGCATTTT. Amino acids: CASSVDINQPQHF.

This chain connects TRBV12-5 to TRBJ1-5, with D possibly being TRBD1 (5 bases). This CDR3 comprises 15 residues. The germline gives CDR1 LGHNT, CDR2 FRNRAP. Trimming removed 7 bases at V and 3 bases at J, with 16 bases between. CDR3 protein: CASAMTSGPNQPQHF. The CDR3, as DNA: TGTGCTAGTGCCATGACGTCAGGGCCCAATCAGCCCCAGCATTTT.

This clone was seen a single time. Sequence at one end of the junction differs from germline and may be a read error. V is TRBV19 and J is TRBJ2-3, with D possibly matching TRBD1 (6 bases). Germline CDR1 and CDR2: LNHDA and SQIVND (reference sequence). There are 14 residues in the CDR3. The chain's CDR3 is CANSPSGDTDTQYF. In DNA form, the CDR3 reads TGTGCCAATAGTCCCTCAGGGGACACAGATACGCAGTATTTT.

V usage is TRBV10-2 and J usage is TRBJ2-7, with D possibly being TRBD1 (6 bases). The CDR3 runs to 16 residues. With 0 bases removed from V and 0 bases from J, the gap between germline ends came to 12 bases. CDR1 WSHSY and CDR2 SAAADI come from the germline V gene. The CDR3 DNA is TGCGCCAGCAGTGAGTCCACAGGGTGGGGCTCCTACGAGCAGTACTTC. It specifies CASSESTGWGSYEQYF.

This chain joins TRBV6-5 and TRBJ1-6; D is possibly TRBD1 (6 bases). V lost 0 bases, J lost 6 bases, and 12 bases lay in between. The CDR3 is 16 amino acids. Germline-derived CDR1 and CDR2 are MNHEY and SVGAGI. CDR3 in amino acids: CASSYSARGGNSPLHF. In DNA form, the CDR3 reads TGTGCCAGCAGTTACTCTGCCAGGGGCGGTAATTCACCCCTCCACTTT.

The chain uses TRBV6-2 or TRBV6-3 and TRBJ2-2; D perhaps matches TRBD1 (5 bases). This CDR3 spans 20 amino acids. V was pared by 6 bases and J by 6 bases, with 32 bases between. Germline assignment: CDR1 MNHEY and CDR2 SVGEGT. CDR3 nucleotides: TGTGCCAGCAGCTCCGGACCAAGACTCGAACAGGTCTTTTCGGCCGGGGAGCTGTTTTTT. Its protein is CASSSGPRLEQVFSAGELFF.

The chain is built from TRBV6-5 and TRBJ1-5; D is perhaps TRBD1 (6 bases). Germline V CDR1 and CDR2: MNHEY, SVGAGI. V was pared by 6 bases and J by 3 bases, with 15 bases between. CDR3 length: 15 residues. CDR3 in DNA: TGTGCCAGCAGGACCACAGGGTTGGACAATCAGCCCCAGCATTTT. It is translated as CASRTTGLDNQPQHF.

This clone was seen once. The CDR3 sequence: CASSLDSFGARSYGYTF. The CDR3 DNA reads TGTGCCAGCAGCTTGGATAGCTTCGGTGCCAGGTCCTATGGCTACACCTTC. The rearrangement joins TRBV5-4 to TRBJ1-2; no clear D. V was pared by 0 bases and J by 4 bases, with 19 bases between. The germline gives CDR1 SGHNT, CDR2 YYREEE (reference sequence). The CDR3 is 17 residues long.

With respect to this clone: Other DNA sequences within the sample encode an identical CDR3. V and J are TRBV29-1 and TRBJ2-5; 11 nucleotides align to TRBD2. Looked up from germline, CDR1 is SQVTM and CDR2 is ANQGSEA. This CDR3 region has 14 residues. J gave up 5 bases and V 4 bases, and 6 bases lay outside the gene matches. CDR3 coding DNA: TGCAGCGTTGGTAGCGGGGGGGCCAGGGAGACCCAGTACTTC. Its protein product is CSVGSGGARETQYF. The full variable domain, rest sourced from reference TRBV29-1 and TRBJ2-5, is SAVISQKPSRDICQRGTSLTIQCQVDSQVTMMFWYRQQPGQSLTLIATANQGSEATYESGFVIDKFPISRPNLTFSTLTVSNMSPEDSSIYLCSVGSGGARETQYFGPGTRLLVL.

The rearrangement joins TRBV6-4 to TRBJ1-6; D unclear. V was cut by 2 bases and J by 6 bases, with 11 bases left in between. Germline-derived CDR1 and CDR2 are MRHNA and SNTAGT. This CDR3 has 15 amino acids. CDR3 region: CASSDAGSGNSPLHF. The CDR3, as DNA: TGTGCCAGCAGTGACGCGGGATCCGGTAATTCACCCCTCCACTTT.

The chain uses TRBV2 and TRBJ2-5, with D perhaps TRBD2 (5 bases). This CDR3 has 11 amino acids. Germline V gene data show CDR1 as SNHLY and CDR2 as FYNNEI. V was shortened by 10 bases and J by 7 bases, with 13 bases between the two germline ends. CDR3 sequence: CAIGGEATQYF. The CDR3 DNA follows: TGTGCCATTGGAGGAGAGGCGACCCAGTACTTC.

This clone was detected once. The chain couples TRBV27 to TRBJ1-4; possible D gene TRBD1, 5 bases. The V and J ends lost 5 bases and 4 bases respectively, with 14 bases between them. CDR1 and CDR2 from the germline V gene are MNHEY and SMNVEV (reference sequence). The CDR3 extends over 15 amino acids. In nucleotides, the CDR3 is TGTGCCAGCAGTATCCGGGACGCCGTTAATGAAAAACTGTTTTTT. The encoded protein is CASSIRDAVNEKLFF.

This clone was recorded once. The chain employs TRBV5-1 and TRBJ2-1; 7 positions agree with TRBD2. The V segment lost 1 base and the J segment 0 bases; nucleotides outside the gene matches: 1. Per germline, CDR1 SGHRS and CDR2 YFSETQ. CDR3 size: 15 residues. The CDR3 DNA reads as TGCGCCAGCAGCTTGAGCGGGAACTCCTACAATGAGCAGTTCTTC. This codes for CASSLSGNSYNEQFF. Supplemented by reference TRBV5-1 and TRBJ2-1, the full variable domain reads KAGVTQTPRYLIKTRGQQVTLSCSPISGHRSVSWYQQTPGQGLQFLFEYFSETQRNKGNFPGRFSGRQFSNSRSEMNVSTLELGDSALYLCASSLSGNSYNEQFFGPGTRLTVL.

The chain employs TRBV5-1 and TRBJ1-6; 8 nucleotides agree with TRBD1. After removal of 2 bases from V and 2 bases from J, the junction contained 3 bases not matched to a gene. The CDR3 has 16 residues. Germline assignment: CDR1 SGHRS and CDR2 YFSETQ. The CDR3 sequence is CASSFSGGAYNSPLHF. CDR3 DNA: TGCGCCAGCAGCTTCTCAGGGGGCGCCTATAATTCACCCCTCCACTTT.

V and J are TRBV19 and TRBJ2-1; TRBD1 aligns across 8 bases. The V gene end was trimmed by 2 bases and the J gene end by 3 bases; junction bases not matched to a gene: 3. The CDR3 is 15 amino acids. CDR1 and CDR2 (germline): LNHDA, SQIVND (reference sequence). CDR3 region: CASSIPTGVYNEQFF. CDR3 DNA sequence: TGTGCCAGTAGTATACCGACAGGGGTCTACAATGAGCAGTTCTTC.

The rearrangement uses TRBV7-2 and TRBJ1-2; no definite D call. This CDR3 has 15 residues. V lost 5 bases to trimming and J lost 2 bases, with 15 bases between them. In germline, CDR1 is SGHTA, CDR2 FQGNSA. CDR3 nucleotide sequence: TGTGCCAGCAGCCCTCGGGAGGGTTTGAACTATGGCTACACCTTC. It encodes CASSPREGLNYGYTF.

In nucleotides, the CDR3 is TGTGCCAGCAGCTTAGATAGATTTAATGAAAAACTGTTTTTT. It encodes CASSLDRFNEKLFF. This sequence joins TRBV7-9 and TRBJ1-4; no reliable D call. Germline CDR1 reads SEHNR; CDR2 reads FQNEAQ (reference sequence). V lost 1 base and J 4 bases, leaving 7 bases between the germline ends. The CDR3 totals 14 residues.

The chain carries TRBV6-5 and TRBJ1-5; 8 nucleotides line up with TRBD1. This CDR3 has 14 amino acids. The ends lost 2 bases at V and 7 bases at J; junction bases unmatched: 4. Germline CDR1 and CDR2: MNHEY and SVGAGI. The CDR3 DNA follows: TGTGCCAGCAGTTACGGGCAGGGGGCCCAGCCCCAGCATTTT. As protein: CASSYGQGAQPQHF.

This rearrangement joins TRBV7-9 to TRBJ1-3; 7 bases align to TRBD1. Germline V gene sequence: CDR1 SEHNR, CDR2 FQNEAQ (reference sequence). With 5 bases clipped from V and 4 bases from J, the junction kept 11 bases outside the gene matches. The CDR3 covers 16 residues. CDR3 loop: CASSVFGTVFGNTIYF. The DNA for the CDR3 is TGTGCCAGCAGCGTTTTTGGGACAGTATTCGGAAACACCATATATTTT. The full variable domain, completed using reference TRBV7-9 and TRBJ1-3, is DTGVSQNPRHKITKRGQNVTFRCDPISEHNRLYWYRQTLGQGPEFLTYFQNEAQLEKSRLLSDRFSAERPKGSFSTLEIQRTEQGDSAMYLCASSVFGTVFGNTIYFGEGSWLTVV.

This chain joins TRBV3-1 (or the pseudogene TRBV3-2) and TRBJ2-2; the D is unclear. In germline, CDR1 is LGHDT, CDR2 YNNKEL (reference sequence). V was pared by 2 bases and J by 7 bases, with 11 bases between. The CDR3 consists of 14 residues. For the CDR3, the DNA is TGTGCCAGCAGCCAAAGTCTCCTAGGCGGGGAGCTGTTTTTT. Encoded protein: CASSQSLLGGELFF.

The chain recombines TRBV5-4 with TRBJ2-1; 8 bases agree with TRBD1. This CDR3 spans 16 amino acids. With V trimmed by 1 base and J by 8 bases, 11 bases remained unmatched. The germline V gene has CDR1 SGHNT and CDR2 YYREEE (reference sequence). The CDR3 nucleotides are TGTGCCAGCAGCTTGTCGTTGGACAGGGTTCACCATGAGCAGTTCTTC. Translation gives CASSLSLDRVHHEQFF. Filled out from reference TRBV5-4 and TRBJ2-1, the complete variable domain reads ETGVTQSPTHLIKTRGQQVTLRCSSQSGHNTVSWYQQALGQGPQFIFQYYREEENGRGNFPPRFSGLQFPNYSSELNVNALELDDSALYLCASSLSLDRVHHEQFFGPGTRLTVL.

The genes are TRBV29-1 and TRBJ2-3, with 8 positions matching TRBD1. The CDR3 sequence is 15 residues long. The V segment lost 1 base and the J segment 2 bases; nucleotides outside the gene matches: 5. Germline V gene sequence: CDR1 SQVTM, CDR2 ANQGSEA. The CDR3 DNA sequence: TGCAGCGTTGAAGCCAGGGACAGGAACACAGATACGCAGTATTTT. Translating it yields CSVEARDRNTDTQYF.

The rearrangement uses TRBV30 and TRBJ1-2; D is possibly TRBD1 (5 bases). Trimming left V 4 bases short and J 0 bases short, with 15 bases between. Germline CDR1 and CDR2: GTSNPN and SVGIG (reference sequence). The length of the CDR3 is 15 residues. The CDR3 reads CAWIGGYISNYGYTF. CDR3 nucleotides: TGTGCCTGGATTGGGGGTTATATCTCTAACTATGGCTACACCTTC.

CDR3 in DNA: TGTGCCAGCACGGGGGCATCAGGAAACACCATATATTTT. Residues: CASTGASGNTIYF. V usage is TRBV6-5 and J usage is TRBJ1-3; D is perhaps TRBD1 (6 bases). Trimming left V 7 bases short and J 4 bases short, with 11 bases between. Germline lookup yields CDR1 MNHEY and CDR2 SVGAGI. The CDR3 has 13 amino acids.

This chain connects TRBV7-2 to TRBJ1-1, with a weak D call TRBD1 (6 bases). This CDR3 is built from 13 residues. V dropped 2 bases and J dropped 3 bases, with 7 bases sitting between them. Per germline, CDR1 SGHTA and CDR2 FQGNSA. CDR3 in amino acids: CASSLPGDTEAFF. The DNA of the CDR3 is TGTGCCAGCAGCTTACCAGGGGACACTGAAGCTTTCTTT.

In this sample, this clone turned up once. V is TRBV18 and J is TRBJ1-6; no clear D gene. Germline CDR1 and CDR2: KGHSH and LQKENI. Trimming left V 1 base short and J 0 bases short, with 13 bases between. The CDR3 has 18 residues. This CDR3 reads CASSPLSGPSSYNSPLHF. The CDR3 nucleotides read TGTGCCAGCTCACCACTCAGTGGGCCTAGCTCCTATAATTCACCCCTCCACTTT.

Written as DNA, the CDR3 is TGTGCCAGCACACCCCTAGCGGGGATTTACAATGAGCAGTTCTTC. Its protein product is CASTPLAGIYNEQFF. This chain joins TRBV7-7 and TRBJ2-1; 9 nucleotides match TRBD2. The V gene's germline CDR1 is SSHAT and CDR2 FNYEAQ (reference sequence). The CDR3 has 15 amino acids. V lost 7 bases to trimming and J lost 4 bases; unmatched junction nucleotides: 8.